The 20 T cell receptor beta chains below all came from one sample that was sequenced in a study of blood T cell repertoires in COVID-19 (dated by TCRdb to between 2020 and 2021). The library was built by means of the immunoSEQ multiplex PCR assay. TCRdb limited this immuneACCESS table to in-frame rearrangements with V and J called. A share of clones is missing; checked studies link under half to unresolved V genes, and the rest is unexplained. The sample contains roughly 330,000 clones, 87% of them found a single time. The leading ten clones occupy approximately 9.4% of the sample. Sequenced material: peripheral blood. The receptors derive from a man under 40 with COVID-19, enrolled during active disease.

This chain connects TRBV18 to TRBJ2-3, with 12 bases lining up with TRBD2. V was clipped by 4 bases and J by 2 bases; unmatched bases: 4. CDR3 length: 16 residues. Germline CDR1 reads KGHSH; CDR2 reads LQKENI. The CDR3 region is CASSLRLAGVTDTQYF. CDR3 bases: TGTGCCAGCTCACTTCGACTAGCGGGGGTCACAGATACGCAGTATTTT.

J is TRBJ2-2 and V is TRBV11-2; D might be TRBD1 (5 bases). The CDR3 spans 15 residues. The germline V and J ends were trimmed by 2 bases and 4 bases, with 11 bases remaining between them. Per the germline V gene, CDR1 is SGHAT and CDR2 is FQNNGV. The CDR3 DNA is TGTGCCAGCAGCTTAAGGGGTTCAGTCACCGGGGAGCTGTTTTTT. Amino acids: CASSLRGSVTGELFF.

This chain joins TRBV18 and TRBJ2-1; the D gene is possibly TRBD2 (7 bases). CDR1 is KGHSH, CDR2 LQKENI, per germline. The CDR3 spans 16 residues. Trimming stripped 0 bases from V and 2 bases from J, with 11 bases between. CDR3 amino acids: CASSPPPGGPYNEQFF. CDR3 bases: TGTGCCAGCTCACCACCTCCGGGGGGCCCCTACAATGAGCAGTTCTTC.

The chain is built from TRBV5-6 and TRBJ1-2; maybe TRBD1 (6 bases). This CDR3 has 13 residues. V was trimmed by 2 bases and J by 4 bases, leaving 9 bases between them. Germline V gene data show CDR1 as SGHDT and CDR2 as YYEEEE. CDR3 protein: CASSLGQIYGYTF. In DNA, the CDR3 is TGTGCCAGCAGCTTAGGACAGATCTATGGCTACACCTTC.

In nucleotides, the CDR3 is TGTGCCAGCAGCCAAGGGACAGCATTCGAGCAGTACTTC. Its protein is CASSQGTAFEQYF. The chain has TRBV4-2 and TRBJ2-7; maybe TRBD1 (6 bases). Germline CDR1 is LGHNA and CDR2 is YNFKEQ. The CDR3 consists of 13 residues. The germline V and J ends were trimmed by 1 base and 6 bases, with 10 bases remaining between them.

Remarks on this clone: This sample includes further DNA sequences coding for the same CDR3. This rearrangement joins TRBV19 to TRBJ2-2; a weak D match, TRBD1 (5 bases). Germline assignment: CDR1 LNHDA and CDR2 SQIVND (reference sequence). V dropped 2 bases and J dropped 6 bases, with 7 bases sitting between them. The CDR3 extends over 13 amino acids. The CDR3 DNA is TGTGCCAGTAGTATAAGGGGTTCCGGGGAGCTGTTTTTT. Protein product: CASSIRGSGELFF.

For the CDR3, the DNA is TGTGCCAGCAGCGGCGGCCCCACTCGACGGGGTGCCTATGGCTACACCTTC. It yields the protein CASSGGPTRRGAYGYTF. The chain links TRBV9 to TRBJ1-2; D is unresolved. This CDR3 is built from 17 residues. The germline V gene has CDR1 SGDLS and CDR2 YYNGEE. The V gene lost 3 bases and the J gene lost 4 bases, with 22 bases spanning the gap.

This clone was recorded once. The V gene is TRBV7-2, the J gene TRBJ2-7, with TRBD1 matching over 7 bases. Trimming cost V 6 bases and J 3 bases; bases outside gene matches: 5. The germline gives CDR1 SGHTA, CDR2 FQGNSA. The CDR3 spans 13 residues. The chain's CDR3 is CASSRRDSYEQYF. In DNA, the CDR3 is TGTGCCAGCAGTAGACGGGACAGCTACGAGCAGTACTTC.

The chain carries TRBV2 and TRBJ1-2; the D is unclear. The CDR3 has 12 residues. Trimming stripped 6 bases from V and 4 bases from J, with 9 bases between. CDR1 and CDR2 (germline): SNHLY, FYNNEI. The CDR3 sequence: CASRWASYGYTF. The CDR3 DNA follows: TGTGCCAGCAGGTGGGCATCCTATGGCTACACCTTC.

The chain joins TRBV15 to TRBJ2-1; possibly TRBD2 for D (6 bases). Germline CDR1 LNHNV, CDR2 YYDKDF (reference sequence). V was clipped by 2 bases and J by 4 bases, with 18 bases between them. The CDR3 length is 17 residues. DNA for the CDR3: TGTGCCACCAGCAGAATCCAATTCGCAGGGAGGTACAATGAGCAGTTCTTC. Translating gives CATSRIQFAGRYNEQFF.

V is TRBV5-6 and J is TRBJ1-1; weak D call: TRBD1 (6 bases). Looked up from germline, CDR1 is SGHDT and CDR2 is YYEEEE. CDR3 length: 13 residues. V was cut by 5 bases and J by 4 bases, with 12 bases left in between. Here the CDR3 DNA reads TGTGCCAGCAGAGATACAGGGACCACTGAAGCTTTCTTT. This codes for CASRDTGTTEAFF.

V gene TRBV12-3 or TRBV12-4 combines with J gene TRBJ1-1; no clear D gene. The CDR3 length is 12 residues. The ends were cut back, 6 bases at V and 5 bases at J, with 10 bases in the middle. The CDR3 is CASSPSRTEAFF. The CDR3 DNA sequence: TGTGCCAGCAGCCCGTCACGGACTGAAGCTTTCTTT.

V and J are TRBV11-2 and TRBJ2-7; 7 bases fit TRBD1. The CDR3 runs to 15 residues. The trim removed 6 bases at V and 4 bases at J, leaving 12 bases unmatched. Germline V gene data show CDR1 as SGHAT and CDR2 as FQNNGV. CDR3 residues: CASSQRQGIVYEQYF. The CDR3 DNA follows: TGTGCCAGCAGTCAGCGACAGGGTATCGTTTACGAGCAGTACTTC.

The rearrangement joins TRBV28 to TRBJ2-1; TRBD2 might be the D (8 bases). CDR3 length: 18 amino acids. The germline CDR1 and CDR2 sequences are MDHEN and SYDVKM. Deletions cut 7 bases from V and 0 bases from J, with 22 bases between. The CDR3 here is CASIVGGAGGNSYNEQFF. The CDR3 DNA reads TGTGCCAGCATCGTAGGGGGCGCGGGAGGCAACTCCTACAATGAGCAGTTCTTC.

CDR3 sequence (DNA): TGCAGCGTTGAAGACCGCGCAGGGGGCGCATTAGATACGCAGTATTTT. Translating it yields CSVEDRAGGALDTQYF. This chain connects TRBV29-1 to TRBJ2-3, with TRBD1 matching 8 bases. Germline loops: CDR1 SQVTM, CDR2 ANQGSEA. The CDR3 is made up of 16 amino acids. V dropped 0 bases and J dropped 5; count of bases not matched to a gene: 10.

Written as DNA, the CDR3 is TGTGCCAGCAGCCTTACAAGTGGGACTAGCTCCTACGAGCAGTACTTC. It specifies CASSLTSGTSSYEQYF. This chain links TRBV7-3 with TRBJ2-7; 8 bases map to TRBD2. Germline CDR1 reads SGHTA; CDR2 reads FQGTGA. V was clipped by 5 bases and J by 0 bases; unmatched bases: 9. This CDR3 comprises 16 residues. Combining the CDR3 with reference TRBV7-3 and TRBJ2-7 gives the whole variable domain GAGVSQTPSNKVTEKGKYVELRCDPISGHTALYWYRQSLGQGPEFLIYFQGTGAADDSGLPNDRFFAVRPEGSVSTLKIQRTERGDSAVYLCASSLTSGTSSYEQYFGPGTRLTVT.

The chain has TRBV5-1 and TRBJ2-5, with 13 bases that match TRBD2. CDR1 SGHRS and CDR2 YFSETQ come from the germline V gene. V dropped 3 bases and J dropped 1; count of bases not matched to a gene: 9. The CDR3 sequence is 18 residues long. In DNA, the CDR3 is TGCGCCAGCAGCTCCGGACTAGCGGGAGCCGGCGGCCAAGAGACCCAGTACTTC. This encodes CASSSGLAGAGGQETQYF.

The chain couples TRBV6-2 or TRBV6-3 to TRBJ2-7, with D hard to call. CDR1 is MNHEY, CDR2 SVGEGT, per germline. V was shortened by 2 bases and J by 5 bases, with 10 bases between the two germline ends. This CDR3 region has 13 residues. CDR3 in amino acids: CASSYPGFDEQYF. The CDR3 DNA sequence: TGTGCCAGCAGTTACCCCGGGTTCGACGAGCAGTACTTC.

V is TRBV7-9 and J is TRBJ2-2; a possible D gene is TRBD2 (6 bases). Trimming left V 3 bases short and J 3 bases short, with 8 bases between. Looked up from germline, CDR1 is SEHNR and CDR2 is FQNEAQ (reference sequence). The CDR3 has 14 residues. CDR3 sequence reads: CASSFQRDTGELFF. The CDR3 bases are TGTGCCAGCAGCTTCCAGCGGGACACCGGGGAGCTGTTTTTT.

The genes are TRBV19 and TRBJ1-1; no definite D call. Trimming took 5 bases from V and 5 from J, leaving 12 bases between them. This CDR3 is 13 amino acids long. Germline V gene sequence: CDR1 LNHDA, CDR2 SQIVND (reference sequence). For the CDR3, the DNA is TGTGCCAGTAGTGAGGGCCGTTTGACTGAAGCTTTCTTT. It yields the protein CASSEGRLTEAFF. The full variable domain, completed using reference TRBV19 and TRBJ1-1, is DGGITQSPKYLFRKEGQNVTLSCEQNLNHDAMYWYRQDPGQGLRLIYYSQIVNDFQKGDIAEGYSVSREKKESFPLTVTSAQKNPTAFYLCASSEGRLTEAFFGQGTRLTVV.